This entry lists 24 T cell receptor beta chains sequenced from one sample in a study of post-analysis software for immune sequencing data. Whole-study results and caveats: Patients had higher frequencies than controls of five TRBV segments, including TRBV5-6, TRBV5-1 and TRBV20-1.

TCR beta cDNA libraries included unique molecular identifiers. TCRdb called the PCR reads again in MiXCR, with one record for every CDR3 protein. The sample consists of approximately 730,000 distinct CDR3 sequences, roughly 27% of them appearing once. No antigens are known for them. Sequenced input: blood. The receptors originated from a girl aged 10 to 17 with multiple sclerosis.

This clonotype appeared once. Just one base apart from a much larger clone, this may be a read error. The genes are TRBV4-3 and TRBJ2-1; no clear D gene. Germline-derived CDR1 and CDR2 are LGHNA and YSLEER. The V end lost 0 bases, the J end lost 6 bases, and 6 bases lay between the germline ends. The CDR3 contains 13 residues. For the CDR3, the DNA is TGCGCCAGCAGCCAAGACTCGTGCAATGAGCAGTTCTTC. It specifies CASSQDSCNEQFF.

The chain has TRBV6-5 and TRBJ2-5; tentative D call: TRBD2 (6 bases). Germline V lookup: CDR1 MNHEY, CDR2 SVGAGI. The CDR3 runs 12 residues. Deletions cut 6 bases from V and 4 bases from J, with 9 bases between. In DNA, the CDR3 is TGTGCCAGCAGGGGGGGAACAGAGACCCAGTACTTC. It translates to CASRGGTETQYF.

This chain connects TRBV7-6 to TRBJ2-1, with a possible D match to TRBD2 (6 bases). The CDR3 contains 14 residues. Trimming removed 4 bases at V and 6 bases at J, with 13 bases between. Germline CDR1 SGHVS, CDR2 FNYEAQ. The CDR3 sequence: CASSSWGVGNEQFF. CDR3 nucleotide sequence: TGTGCCAGCAGCTCCTGGGGGGTAGGCAATGAGCAGTTCTTC.

The chain has TRBV12-5 and TRBJ2-1; unclear D gene. Germline V CDR1 and CDR2: LGHNT, FRNRAP. This CDR3 is 12 amino acids long. V lost 2 bases and J 9 bases, leaving 8 bases between the germline ends. The CDR3 coding sequence is TGTGCTAGTGGTTTGCCCCATAGTGAGCAGTTCTTC. Amino acid sequence: CASGLPHSEQFF.

This chain joins TRBV7-2 and TRBJ2-1; TRBD1 matches at 8 bases. The CDR3 consists of 16 residues. Germline V CDR1 and CDR2: SGHTA, FQGNSA. V lost 4 bases, J lost 10 bases, and 15 bases stayed unmatched. The CDR3 nucleotides are TGTGCCAGCAGCTCGCGACAGGGGCCCTCGTACCAAGAGCAGTTCTTC. Amino acid sequence: CASSSRQGPSYQEQFF.

In its sample, this clonotype was seen a few times. The rearrangement uses TRBV7-9 and TRBJ1-2, with D perhaps matching TRBD1 (5 bases). This CDR3 is built from 14 residues. The ends were cut back, 1 base at V and 1 base at J, with 7 bases in the middle. Germline V gene data show CDR1 as SEHNR and CDR2 as FQNEAQ (reference sequence). The CDR3 bases are TGTGCCAGCAGCTTAGGCAGGGATAACTATGGCTACACCTTC. Translating it yields CASSLGRDNYGYTF.

In this sample, this clonotype turned up a few times. The CDR3 sequence is CSASRARHQPQHF. CDR3 sequence (DNA): TGCAGTGCTAGCAGGGCCCGGCATCAGCCCCAGCATTTT. The chain has TRBV20-1 and TRBJ1-5; D is perhaps TRBD1 (5 bases). Trimming left V 3 bases short and J 5 bases short, with 11 bases between. From germline, CDR1 is DFQATT and CDR2 SNEGSKA (reference sequence). The CDR3 is 13 amino acids.

The table lists this clonotype with a few counts. V and J are TRBV7-9 and TRBJ2-7, with D perhaps matching TRBD1 or TRBD2 (5 bases each). Germline V gives CDR1 SEHNR, CDR2 FQNEAQ (reference sequence). Trimming stripped 3 bases from V and 8 bases from J, with 11 bases between. This CDR3 has 12 amino acids. CDR3 region: CASSFRGDQQYF. Written as DNA, the CDR3 is TGTGCCAGCAGCTTCAGAGGGGATCAGCAGTACTTC. The complete variable domain, with remaining parts taken from reference TRBV7-9 and TRBJ2-7, reads DTGVSQNPRHKITKRGQNVTFRCDPISEHNRLYWYRQTLGQGPEFLTYFQNEAQLEKSRLLSDRFSAERPKGSFSTLEIQRTEQGDSAMYLCASSFRGDQQYFGPGTRLTVT.

A few counts support this clonotype. The chain recombines TRBV9 with TRBJ2-1; weak D call: TRBD1 (6 bases). The germline V gene has CDR1 SGDLS and CDR2 YYNGEE. The CDR3 covers 15 residues. The germline V and J ends were trimmed by 2 bases and 2 bases, with 11 bases remaining between them. CDR3 amino acids: CASSVSGTPYNEQFF. CDR3 bases: TGTGCCAGCAGCGTTTCAGGGACACCCTACAATGAGCAGTTCTTC.

This chain links TRBV5-1 with TRBJ1-1; TRBD1 agrees at 7 bases. The V and J ends lost 4 bases and 1 base, in that order; junction bases with no gene match: 16. The length of the CDR3 is 18 residues. Germline V gene lookup returns CDR1 SGHRS and CDR2 YFSETQ. The DNA of the CDR3 is TGCGCCAGCAGCCCACAGGGGACGGCTTACTTGTCGAACACTGAAGCTTTCTTT. It translates to CASSPQGTAYLSNTEAFF. Combining the CDR3 with reference TRBV5-1 and TRBJ1-1 gives the whole variable domain KAGVTQTPRYLIKTRGQQVTLSCSPISGHRSVSWYQQTPGQGLQFLFEYFSETQRNKGNFPGRFSGRQFSNSRSEMNVSTLELGDSALYLCASSPQGTAYLSNTEAFFGQGTRLTVV.

This clonotype was counted ten times or more. V is TRBV29-1 and J is TRBJ2-3; D is ambiguous. Germline V lookup: CDR1 SQVTM, CDR2 ANQGSEA. V was cut by 4 bases and J by 1 base, with 6 bases left in between. The CDR3 totals 12 residues. CDR3: CSVGSGTDTQYF. The DNA for the CDR3 is TGCAGCGTTGGCAGCGGCACAGATACGCAGTATTTT.

CDR3 DNA: TGTGCCAGCAGTTTAGGCCCCCGGGGGGCGTTCTTC. Protein sequence: CASSLGPRGAFF. This chain uses TRBV12-3 or TRBV12-4 with TRBJ2-1; possible D gene TRBD2, 7 bases. V was shortened by 1 base and J by 15 bases, with 13 bases between the two germline ends. CDR3 length equals 12 residues.

This chain joins TRBV9 and TRBJ2-7; D might be TRBD1 (6 bases). The ends were cut back, 0 bases at V and 10 bases at J, with 17 bases in the middle. This CDR3 contains 14 residues. CDR1 and CDR2 from the germline V gene are SGDLS and YYNGEE. The CDR3 coding sequence is TGTGCCAGCAGCGTAGTTGGAGAAAGGGGGATTCAGTACTTC. Encoded protein: CASSVVGERGIQYF.

The chain employs TRBV19 and TRBJ1-5; D possibly corresponds to TRBD1 (5 bases). CDR1 and CDR2 from the germline V gene are LNHDA and SQIVND (reference sequence). V was clipped by 7 bases and J by 10 bases, with 14 bases between them. CDR3 length: 12 residues. The CDR3 loop is CASTKGLHPQHF. The CDR3 region has the DNA TGTGCCAGTACCAAGGGACTCCACCCCCAGCATTTT.

The rearrangement joins TRBV4-3 to TRBJ2-1, with D possibly TRBD2 on 7 matching bases. V gave up 3 bases and J gave up 4 bases, with 28 bases separating them. Germline lookup yields CDR1 LGHNA and CDR2 YSLEER. The length of the CDR3 is 20 residues. The CDR3 region has the DNA TGCGCCAGCAGCCACAAAATCCAGGGGTTTGGGAGCGGGGCGTACAATGAGCAGTTCTTC. This translates into CASSHKIQGFGSGAYNEQFF.

This clonotype was seen more than once but under ten times. The J gene is TRBJ2-7, the V gene TRBV6-2 or TRBV6-3; D perhaps matches TRBD1 (5 bases). V was pared by 7 bases and J by 2 bases, with 18 bases between. The CDR3 sequence is 15 residues long. CDR1 and CDR2 (germline): MNHEY, SVGEGT. CDR3 sequence reads: CASNDDRRAPYEQYF. DNA for the CDR3: TGTGCCAGCAACGACGACCGCAGGGCCCCCTACGAGCAGTACTTC.

CDR3: CSARLGALGTEAFF. CDR3 sequence (DNA): TGCAGTGCTAGGTTGGGGGCCTTGGGCACTGAAGCTTTCTTT. V and J are TRBV20-1 and TRBJ1-1; a weak D match, TRBD1 (6 bases). The CDR3 covers 14 residues. V lost 3 bases, J lost 4 bases, and 15 bases lay in between. In germline, CDR1 is DFQATT, CDR2 SNEGSKA (reference sequence).

This clonotype was counted only a few times. CDR3 sequence (DNA): TGCGCCAGCAGCCAGAGGACAGGTTCGGCCTACGAGCAGTACTTC. This gives the protein CASSQRTGSAYEQYF. The chain joins TRBV4-3 to TRBJ2-7; TRBD1 matches at 7 bases. V lost 3 bases to trimming and J lost 2 bases; unmatched junction nucleotides: 7. Germline V gene lookup returns CDR1 LGHNA and CDR2 YSLEER. The CDR3 runs 15 residues.

The table lists this clonotype with a few counts. The chain carries TRBV5-1 and TRBJ2-7, with 8 positions matching TRBD2. This CDR3 region has 15 residues. Germline loops: CDR1 SGHRS, CDR2 YFSETQ. With 4 bases clipped from V and 3 bases from J, the junction kept 9 bases outside the gene matches. Written as DNA, the CDR3 is TGCGCCAGCAGCGAAACGACTAGCGCGCGCTACGAGCAGTACTTC. Its translation: CASSETTSARYEQYF.

A few counts support this clonotype. This chain connects TRBV27 to TRBJ2-6; D is perhaps TRBD1 or TRBD2 (5 bases each). The V and J ends lost 5 bases and 2 bases respectively, with 16 bases between them. Germline CDR1 is MNHEY and CDR2 is SMNVEV (reference sequence). The CDR3 has 17 amino acids. CDR3 residues: CASSPHQVGAGANVLTF. The CDR3 bases are TGTGCCAGCAGTCCCCACCAAGTGGGGGCTGGGGCCAACGTCCTGACTTTC.

CDR3 loop: CASSGGGSTYEQYF. The CDR3 region has the DNA TGTGCCAGCAGCGGTGGGGGGTCTACCTACGAGCAGTACTTC. This sequence joins TRBV2 and TRBJ2-7, with TRBD2 as a possible D gene (6 bases). V lost 6 bases and J 2 bases, leaving 14 bases between the germline ends. Per germline, CDR1 SNHLY and CDR2 FYNNEI. CDR3 size: 14 residues.

The chain couples TRBV5-1 to TRBJ2-1; TRBD2 agrees at 14 bases. Germline trimming cut 7 bases from V and 2 bases from J; bases unmatched to any gene: 11. Germline values: CDR1 SGHRS, CDR2 YFSETQ. The CDR3 covers 18 residues. The CDR3 DNA sequence: TGCGCCAGCCTTCCCGGGACTAGCGGGAGCGGCGCCTACAATGAGCAGTTCTTC. Translated: CASLPGTSGSGAYNEQFF.

This clonotype was detected only a few times. This sequence joins TRBV7-2 and TRBJ1-2; the D gene is possibly TRBD1 (5 bases). CDR3 length: 15 residues. Germline values: CDR1 SGHTA, CDR2 FQGNSA. The ends were cut back, 1 base at V and 1 base at J, with 10 bases in the middle. The DNA of the CDR3 is TGTGCCAGCAGCTTAGAGGGTGGACATAACTATGGCTACACCTTC. It encodes CASSLEGGHNYGYTF.

This clonotype came up a few times. V and J are TRBV12-3 or TRBV12-4 and TRBJ1-5; a weak D match, TRBD1 (5 bases). V shed 6 bases and J shed 2 bases, with 14 bases lying between them. The length of the CDR3 is 15 residues. The chain's CDR3 is CASRAGTSGNQPQHF. Written as DNA, the CDR3 is TGTGCCAGCAGAGCAGGGACTTCAGGCAATCAGCCCCAGCATTTT.